The entry that follows covers one TCR beta chain sequence. In TCRdb, the RT-PCR reads were re-called with MiXCR into one record per CDR3 protein. This sample carries more than 600,000 distinct CDR3 sequences, around 14% of them seen once, and the ten largest clones take about 3.6%. V lost 3 bases to trimming and J lost 3 bases; unmatched junction nucleotides: 2. Germline V CDR1 and CDR2: SGHTA, FQGNSA. The CDR3 extends over 14 amino acids. Sequenced sample: memory CD4+ T cells from blood. The chain couples TRBV7-2 to TRBJ2-1, with TRBD2 matching over 7 bases. The receptor's source is a female donor in good health, serving as a healthy control. The CDR3 coding sequence is TGTGCCAGCAGCTTCCAGCGGGACTACAATGAGCAGTTCTTC. It codes for CASSFQRDYNEQFF.